What follows are 30 T cell receptor beta chains derived from one specimen sequenced in a study of regulatory T cells in long-lasting Graves disease. Indicated time point: newly diagnosed GD, antithyroid drugs for less than 3 months. Construction of the TCR library relied on RNA isolated from PBMCs. Libraries of TCR beta came from iRepertoire HTBI primers plus Arm-PCR of CDR3 regions. One entry per CDR3 protein, called by TCRdb with MiXCR from the multiplex PCR reads. The table shows around 500,000 distinct CDR3 sequences, with more than 10% occurring only once. The sample was also linked to a second study, of T cells in Graves' hyperthyroidism and ophthalmopathy.

The specimen comprised peripheral blood mononuclear cells (PBMCs), sampled at new diagnosis, from a patient treated with antithyroid drugs. The receptors were gathered from a woman in her twenties or thirties with Graves disease.

This clonotype has at least ten counts. The chain has TRBV6-2 or TRBV6-3 and TRBJ2-1; 14 bases agree with TRBD2. The CDR3 is made up of 17 amino acids. With 0 bases clipped from V and 9 bases from J, the junction kept 7 bases outside the gene matches. The germline gives CDR1 MNHEY, CDR2 SVGEGT. The CDR3 sequence: CASSYSTSGLAGVEQFF. CDR3 bases: TGTGCCAGCAGTTACTCGACCTCGGGACTAGCGGGAGTTGAGCAGTTCTTC.

This clonotype was seen at least ten times. The CDR3 DNA follows: TGTGCCAGCCGCCCCGTGGGGGGAGATGCTCAGCCCCAGCATTTT. This sequence encodes CASRPVGGDAQPQHF. The chain recombines TRBV6-1 with TRBJ1-5, with D possibly TRBD1 on 5 matching bases. The CDR3 extends over 15 amino acids. The V end lost 8 bases, the J end lost 6 bases, and 20 bases lay between the germline ends. Germline V gives CDR1 MNHNS, CDR2 SASEGT.

This clonotype occurred many times. This chain uses TRBV11-2 with TRBJ1-5; possibly TRBD1 for D (5 bases). Trimming cost V 6 bases and J 2 bases, with 17 bases left between them. Germline V CDR1 and CDR2: SGHAT, FQNNGV. The CDR3 runs to 16 residues. The CDR3: CASSPGTLSGNQPQHF. Here the CDR3 DNA reads TGTGCCAGCAGTCCCGGGACTCTAAGTGGCAATCAGCCCCAGCATTTT.

As regards this clonotype: A far larger clone is off by one base, so a read error is likely. The DNA for the CDR3 is TGTGCCAGCAGCTCCAGCGGCCACGAGCAGTTCTTC. It encodes CASSSSGHEQFF. The rearrangement joins TRBV7-3 to TRBJ2-7; D is possibly TRBD2 (5 bases). The end of the DNA aligns better with TRBJ2-1, so the J call may be wrong. CDR1 SGHTA and CDR2 FQGTGA come from the germline V gene. The CDR3 loop spans 12 amino acids.

This clonotype showed up many times. The chain recombines TRBV11-2 with TRBJ1-1; the D gene is possibly TRBD1 (6 bases). V was trimmed by 7 bases and J by 1 base, leaving 13 bases between them. Germline V lookup: CDR1 SGHAT, CDR2 FQNNGV. CDR3 length equals 14 residues. The CDR3 DNA sequence: TGTGCCAGCACCCAAGGACAGTCGAACACTGAAGCTTTCTTT. Amino acid sequence: CASTQGQSNTEAFF. The full variable domain, rest sourced from reference TRBV11-2 and TRBJ1-1, is EAGVAQSPRYKIIEKRQSVAFWCNPISGHATLYWYQQILGQGPKLLIQFQNNGVVDDSQLPKDRFSAERLKGVDSTLKIQPAKLEDSAVYLCASTQGQSNTEAFFGQGTRLTVV.

The chain uses TRBV28 and TRBJ2-7; D gene ambiguous. Germline loops: CDR1 MDHEN, CDR2 SYDVKM. The CDR3 is 13 amino acids. The V and J ends lost 5 bases and 2 bases respectively, with 10 bases between them. DNA of the CDR3: TGTGCCAGCAGTAAAGCCGTAACCTACGAGCAGTACTTC. Its translation: CASSKAVTYEQYF. The variable domain in full, with the rest retrieved from reference TRBV28 and TRBJ2-7, is DVKVTQSSRYLVKRTGEKVFLECVQDMDHENMFWYRQDPGLGLRLIYFSYDVKMKEKGDIPEGYSVSREKKERFSLILESASTNQTSMYLCASSKAVTYEQYFGPGTRLTVT.

There are a few counts of this clonotype. The chain joins TRBV27 to TRBJ1-4; 7 bases align to TRBD1. V gave up 5 bases and J gave up 9 bases; unmatched junction bases: 6. The CDR3 totals 13 residues. The germline gives CDR1 MNHEY, CDR2 SMNVEV (reference sequence). The CDR3 DNA reads TGTGCCAGCAGTGACAGGGTTGGTCAAAAACTGTTTTTT. This codes for CASSDRVGQKLFF.

This clonotype was counted at least ten times. The chain carries TRBV3-1 and TRBJ2-1, with 10 positions matching TRBD2. Germline loops: CDR1 LGHDT, CDR2 YNNKEL (reference sequence). With V trimmed by 4 bases and J by 4 bases, 7 bases remained unmatched. The CDR3 loop spans 16 amino acids. CDR3 protein: CASSRWTSGKYNEQFF. The CDR3, as DNA: TGTGCCAGCAGCCGTTGGACTAGCGGAAAGTACAATGAGCAGTTCTTC.

This clonotype showed up many times. This rearrangement joins TRBV18 to TRBJ1-1; 10 bases are a match to TRBD1. With 4 bases clipped from V and 4 bases from J, the junction kept 6 bases outside the gene matches. The CDR3 extends over 15 amino acids. The germline gives CDR1 KGHSH, CDR2 LQKENI. The CDR3: CASSLGTGVATEAFF. CDR3 in DNA: TGTGCCAGCTCACTCGGGACAGGGGTTGCCACTGAAGCTTTCTTT. Complete variable domain (other parts from reference TRBV18 and TRBJ1-1): NAGVMQNPRHLVRRRGQEARLRCSPMKGHSHVYWYRQLPEEGLKFMVYLQKENIIDESGMPKERFSAEFPKEGPSILRIQQVVRGDSAAYFCASSLGTGVATEAFFGQGTRLTVV.

This clonotype was detected ten times or more. The chain employs TRBV30 and TRBJ2-7; 7 bases align to TRBD2. Germline CDR1 and CDR2: GTSNPN and SVGIG (reference sequence). V lost 2 bases, J lost 0 bases, and 4 bases stayed unmatched. The CDR3 spans 14 residues. The CDR3 DNA is TGTGCCTGGAGTAGAGGCGGGAGCTCCTACGAGCAGTACTTC. This gives the protein CAWSRGGSSYEQYF.

This clonotype was observed at least ten times. The rearrangement links TRBV2 to TRBJ2-2; no firm D call. The V gene lost 6 bases and the J gene lost 0 bases, with 8 bases spanning the gap. Germline values: CDR1 SNHLY, CDR2 FYNNEI. The CDR3 consists of 14 residues. CDR3 nucleotide sequence: TGTGCCAGCAGAACCAGAACGAACACCGGGGAGCTGTTTTTT. Residues: CASRTRTNTGELFF.

The chain is built from TRBV11-2 and TRBJ2-1; D is undetermined. This CDR3 comprises 16 residues. Germline V gives CDR1 SGHAT, CDR2 FQNNGV. V lost 3 bases and J 8 bases, leaving 20 bases between the germline ends. This CDR3 is CASSLTRSGLPHEQFF. CDR3 bases: TGTGCCAGCAGCTTGACCCGGTCCGGGCTCCCCCATGAGCAGTTCTTC. Supplemented by reference TRBV11-2 and TRBJ2-1, the full variable domain reads EAGVAQSPRYKIIEKRQSVAFWCNPISGHATLYWYQQILGQGPKLLIQFQNNGVVDDSQLPKDRFSAERLKGVDSTLKIQPAKLEDSAVYLCASSLTRSGLPHEQFFGPGTRLTVL.

The table lists this clonotype with many counts. CDR3: CASRPGQSSYEQYF. CDR3 nucleotides: TGTGCCAGCAGACCGGGACAGAGCTCCTACGAGCAGTACTTC. The chain employs TRBV12-3 or TRBV12-4 and TRBJ2-7, with TRBD1 matching 7 bases. This CDR3 has 14 residues. V shed 6 bases, J shed 0 bases, and the junction held 5 bases outside the gene matches.

This clonotype appeared many times. The chain recombines TRBV15 with TRBJ1-2; D gene ambiguous. This CDR3 contains 15 residues. Germline-derived CDR1 and CDR2 are LNHNV and YYDKDF (reference sequence). V dropped 1 base and J dropped 4 bases, with 13 bases sitting between them. Here the CDR3 reads CATSRGQGSRYGYTF. DNA for the CDR3: TGTGCCACCAGCAGAGGGCAAGGCAGCCGCTATGGCTACACCTTC.

The sample holds many counts of this clonotype. The chain is built from TRBV11-2 and TRBJ2-1; no definite D call. CDR3 length: 13 residues. Trimming left V 2 bases short and J 2 bases short, with 4 bases between. CDR1 is SGHAT, CDR2 FQNNGV, per germline. CDR3 residues: CASSLMTYNEQFF. The CDR3 DNA is TGTGCCAGCAGCTTAATGACCTACAATGAGCAGTTCTTC.

There are many counts of this clonotype. The rearrangement joins TRBV19 to TRBJ2-6; D remains unclear. The V end was cut by 6 bases, the J end by 1 base, with 13 bases between. CDR3 length: 16 residues. The germline V gene has CDR1 LNHDA and CDR2 SQIVND (reference sequence). DNA of the CDR3: TGTGCCAGTAGCAGGAGTCTGTTGTCTGGGGCCAACGTCCTGACTTTC. As protein: CASSRSLLSGANVLTF.

There are many counts of this clonotype. The rearrangement joins TRBV28 to TRBJ2-7; TRBD1 agrees at 8 bases. J gave up 3 bases and V 2 bases, and 3 bases lay outside the gene matches. Germline CDR1 and CDR2: MDHEN and SYDVKM. The CDR3 contains 14 residues. CDR3 residues: CASSLGDRSYEQYF. The CDR3 nucleotides read TGTGCCAGCAGTTTAGGGGACAGGAGCTACGAGCAGTACTTC.

For this clonotype: A read error is likely here: a far larger clone is one base away. The J gene is TRBJ2-1, the V gene TRBV11-2; D may be TRBD2 (6 bases). Trimming stripped 1 base from V and 13 bases from J, with 20 bases between. Germline V CDR1 and CDR2: SGHAT, FQNNGV. The CDR3 runs to 15 residues. The CDR3, as DNA: TGTGCCAGCAGCTTAGGGGGGGTGTCGGCAGAGACCCAGTTCTTC. It codes for CASSLGGVSAETQFF.

Many counts were recorded for this clonotype. The gene calls are TRBV11-2 and TRBJ2-1, with 7 bases aligning to TRBD1. The V gene end was trimmed by 5 bases and the J gene end by 3 bases; junction bases not matched to a gene: 7. CDR3 size: 15 residues. Germline CDR1 SGHAT, CDR2 FQNNGV. The CDR3, as DNA: TGTGCCAGCAGCCCCGGGACAGCCAACTACAATGAGCAGTTCTTC. It encodes CASSPGTANYNEQFF.

This clonotype was counted at least ten times. V usage is TRBV11-1 and J usage is TRBJ2-7, with TRBD1 matching 8 bases. CDR1 is SGHAT, CDR2 FQDESV, per germline (reference sequence). This CDR3 is built from 13 residues. V trimming: 1 base; J trimming: 9 bases; junction bases outside the gene matches: 5. CDR3 sequence: CASSLVGQAGQYF. The CDR3 coding sequence is TGTGCCAGCAGCTTAGTGGGACAGGCCGGGCAGTACTTC.

This clonotype was seen many times. The chain links TRBV2 to TRBJ1-5, with D unclear. CDR3 size: 16 residues. The V end was cut by 7 bases, the J end by 0 bases, with 16 bases between. CDR1 is SNHLY and CDR2 is FYNNEI in the germline V gene. The CDR3 loop reads CASKVGTDYSNQPQHF. CDR3 DNA: TGTGCCAGCAAGGTCGGAACAGATTATAGCAATCAGCCCCAGCATTTT. Combining the CDR3 with reference TRBV2 and TRBJ1-5 gives the whole variable domain EPEVTQTPSHQVTQMGQEVILRCVPISNHLYFYWYRQILGQKVEFLVSFYNNEISEKSEIFDDQFSVERPDGSNFTLKIRSTKLEDSAMYFCASKVGTDYSNQPQHFGDGTRLSIL.

This clonotype came up a few times. The rearrangement links TRBV4-2 to TRBJ2-5, with TRBD2 identical over 8 bases. The CDR3 sequence is 16 residues long. Germline V gene lookup returns CDR1 LGHNA and CDR2 YNFKEQ. V was pared by 0 bases and J by 1 base, with 4 bases of the junction left unmatched. DNA for the CDR3: TGTGCCAGCAGCCAAGATGGTAGCGGGGCCCAAGAGACCCAGTACTTC. Protein product: CASSQDGSGAQETQYF.

The J gene is TRBJ1-4, the V gene TRBV29-1, with D possibly matching TRBD1 (6 bases). The CDR3 extends over 14 amino acids. Germline V gene data show CDR1 as SQVTM and CDR2 as ANQGSEA. The V end was cut by 0 bases, the J end by 2 bases, with 7 bases between. Here the CDR3 DNA reads TGCAGCGTTGAAGATCAGGGGACTAATGAAAAACTGTTTTTT. Protein: CSVEDQGTNEKLFF.

This clonotype has only a few counts. The V gene is TRBV9, the J gene TRBJ2-7; the match to TRBD2 covers 13 bases. The CDR3 length is 14 residues. Germline CDR1 is SGDLS and CDR2 is YYNGEE. With V trimmed by 4 bases and J by 11 bases, 9 bases remained unmatched. CDR3 region: CASSPGTSGALEYF. The CDR3 DNA reads as TGTGCCAGCAGCCCAGGGACTAGCGGGGCTTTGGAGTACTTC.

This clonotype was counted ten times or more. The chain joins TRBV28 to TRBJ1-1; possibly TRBD1 for D (6 bases). The V gene's germline CDR1 is MDHEN and CDR2 SYDVKM. This CDR3 region has 16 residues. Trimming shortened V by 7 bases and J by 3 bases, and 21 bases separated the two germline ends. CDR3 DNA sequence: TGTGCCAGCACCACCCTACAGGGCTCGGGAGACACTGAAGCTTTCTTT. As protein: CASTTLQGSGDTEAFF.

This clonotype was counted ten times or more. The chain employs TRBV30 and TRBJ2-5; TRBD1 matches at 11 bases. The CDR3 is 13 residues long. V lost 5 bases to trimming and J lost 4 bases; unmatched junction nucleotides: 3. Looked up from germline, CDR1 is GTSNPN and CDR2 is SVGIG (reference sequence). CDR3 region: CAWGQGALETQYF. The DNA of the CDR3 is TGTGCCTGGGGACAGGGGGCGTTAGAGACCCAGTACTTC. Looking up the rest from reference TRBV30 and TRBJ2-5 gives the full variable domain: SQTIHQWPATLVQPVGSPLSLECTVEGTSNPNLYWYRQAAGRGLQLLFYSVGIGQISSEVPQNLSASRPQDRQFILSSKKLLLSDSGFYLCAWGQGALETQYFGPGTRLLVL.

The chain employs TRBV14 and TRBJ1-2, with D possibly matching TRBD1 (6 bases). Germline CDR1 is SGHDN and CDR2 is FVKESK. CDR3 length: 12 residues. V lost 3 bases, J lost 8 bases, and 10 bases lay in between. The CDR3 region is CASSHTGFGYTF. The CDR3 DNA follows: TGTGCCAGCAGCCATACAGGGTTCGGCTACACCTTC. Full variable domain (outside the CDR3, taken from reference TRBV14 and TRBJ1-2): EAGVTQFPSHSVIEKGQTVTLRCDPISGHDNLYWYRRVMGKEIKFLLHFVKESKQDESGMPNNRFLAERTGGTYSTLKVQPAELEDSGVYFCASSHTGFGYTFGSGTRLTVV.

There are many counts of this clonotype. The chain uses TRBV28 and TRBJ2-7, with D perhaps given as TRBD1 or TRBD2 (6 bases each). The CDR3 is 16 amino acids. Germline assignment: CDR1 MDHEN and CDR2 SYDVKM. V was clipped by 5 bases and J by 0 bases, with 17 bases between them. The CDR3 here is CASSHRGGPRSYEQYF. The DNA for the CDR3 is TGTGCCAGCAGTCATCGTGGGGGGCCCCGCTCCTACGAGCAGTACTTC.

V usage is TRBV7-2 and J usage is TRBJ1-4; maybe TRBD1 (5 bases). CDR1 and CDR2 from the germline V gene are SGHTA and FQGNSA. The V end lost 5 bases, the J end lost 12 bases, and 16 bases lay between the germline ends. The CDR3 runs to 13 residues. As DNA, the CDR3 is TGTGCCAGCAGCCCAAGAATGGGGACGGAACTGTTTTTT. This sequence encodes CASSPRMGTELFF.

About this clonotype itself: With a far larger clone one base away, a read error is the likely cause. The chain has TRBV9 and TRBJ2-4, with D maybe TRBD2 (5 bases). From germline, CDR1 is SGDLS and CDR2 YYNGEE. Trimming shortened V by 0 bases and J by 13 bases, and 20 bases separated the two germline ends. The CDR3 has 15 amino acids. Here the CDR3 DNA reads TGTGCCAGCAGCGTAGAGCCTAGCCCCTACAATGAGCAGTACTTC. Translation: CASSVEPSPYNEQYF. The whole variable domain, filled in from reference TRBV9 and TRBJ2-4, reads DSGVTQTPKHLITATGQRVTLRCSPRSGDLSVYWYQQSLDQGLQFLIQYYNGEERAKGNILERFSAQQFPDLHSELNLSSLELGDSALYFCASSVEPSPYNEQYFGAGTRLSVL.